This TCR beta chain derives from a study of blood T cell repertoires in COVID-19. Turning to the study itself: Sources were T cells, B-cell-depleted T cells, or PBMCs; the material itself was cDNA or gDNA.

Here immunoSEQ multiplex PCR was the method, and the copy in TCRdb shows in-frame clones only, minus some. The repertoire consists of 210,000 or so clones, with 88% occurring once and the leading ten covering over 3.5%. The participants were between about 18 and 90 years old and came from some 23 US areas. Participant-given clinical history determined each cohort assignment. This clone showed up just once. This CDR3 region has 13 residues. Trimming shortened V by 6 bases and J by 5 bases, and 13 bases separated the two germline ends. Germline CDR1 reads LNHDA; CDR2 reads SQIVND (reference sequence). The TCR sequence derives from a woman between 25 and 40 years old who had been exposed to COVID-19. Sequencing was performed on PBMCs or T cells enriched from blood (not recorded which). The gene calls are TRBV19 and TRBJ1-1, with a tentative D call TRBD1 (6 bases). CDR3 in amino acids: CASSEGVLTEAFF. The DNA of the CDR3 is TGTGCCAGTAGCGAGGGGGTGTTGACTGAAGCTTTCTTT.